Listed here is a single T cell receptor (beta chain). This clone's antigen is unknown. Qualities for individual bases were not recorded, and no much larger clone is one base off. Ipilimumab was given at 1 mg/kg intravenously on day 1 of selected weeks, and checkpoint therapy started 14 to 28 days after autologous transplant. Nivolumab was given at 3 mg/kg intravenously on day 1 of weeks 1, 4, 7, 10, and every two weeks through week 26. The study was a Phase Ib clinical trial testing combined checkpoint inhibition with ipilimumab and nivolumab as consolidation after autologous stem cell transplantation. The data derive from a study of ipilimumab plus nivolumab after autologous stem cell transplantation (dated by TCRdb to the early 2020s). With regard to the full study: The median number of doses received by trial patients was four to six for ipilimumab and 7 or 8 for nivolumab. The DLBCL cohort included primary refractory and relapsed disease, with 18-month progression-free survival of about 86% and 27% respectively. Patients with high-risk diffuse large B cell lymphoma, mature T cell lymphoma, or multiple myeloma undergoing autologous transplant were enrolled in the trial. Fewer than 40 patients made up the trial's intent-to-treat population. General conclusions and limits of the study: The authors concluded that, as post-transplant consolidation, combined checkpoint inhibition appeared tolerable. According to the authors, a biologic rationale for studying the approach further came from T cell receptor repertoire, regulatory T cell phenotype and gut microbiota profiles.

Preparation of the library involved the immunoSEQ multiplex PCR assay. TCRdb took this table from immuneACCESS and kept in-frame rearrangements with V and J called. Such tables lack part of the clones; where checked against another copy, unresolved V genes explain under half of the gap, and the rest is unexplained. The sample table lists about 16,000 clones, 70% to 90% of them with a count of one. The top ten clonotypes cover roughly 23% of the sample. The sequencing here drew on PBMCs, taken in a trial of ipilimumab plus nivolumab as post-transplant consolidation. The source is a male donor with diffuse large B-cell lymphoma.

The DNA sequence follows: TGTGCCTGGAGTGGGCAGGGGTCGGGGGAGCAGTACTTC. It translates as CAWSGQGSGEQYF. This chain is built from TRBV30 and TRBJ2-7; TRBD1 might be the D gene, on 6 matching bases. Per the germline V gene (reference sequence), GTSNPN is the CDR1 and SVGIG is the CDR2. The V end loses 1 base and the J end loses 7 bases, and a stretch of 14 bases separates them. The CDR3, from cysteine to phenylalanine, totals 13 residues. Only the CDR3 DNA is retained, 39 bases long and in frame from the first base.